These 19 T cell receptor beta chains share one sample of origin, sequenced in a study of radiation and T cells in renal cell carcinoma. Data came from immunoSEQ multiplex PCR; TCRdb stores just in-frame clones and leaves some out. Of approximately 120,000 clones listed, about four fifths are singletons. Time point: baseline pretreatment blood. Documented treatment: 15 Gy SBRT to primary tumor, nephrectomy 4 weeks later. The sample here was blood, taken from a patient whose treatment included radiotherapy and nephrectomy. These receptors originate from a woman in her sixties with renal cell carcinoma.

V gene TRBV9 combines with J gene TRBJ1-3; D gene ambiguous. With 0 bases removed from V and 0 bases from J, the gap between germline ends came to 7 bases. This CDR3 is 15 amino acids long. Germline V gene lookup returns CDR1 SGDLS and CDR2 YYNGEE. The CDR3 DNA is TGTGCCAGCAGCGTAGGCCCCCTCTCTGGAAACACCATATATTTT. This translates into CASSVGPLSGNTIYF. Using reference TRBV9 and TRBJ1-3 for the parts outside the CDR3, the full variable domain is DSGVTQTPKHLITATGQRVTLRCSPRSGDLSVYWYQQSLDQGLQFLIQYYNGEERAKGNILERFSAQQFPDLHSELNLSSLELGDSALYFCASSVGPLSGNTIYFGEGSWLTVV.

This clone counts as large. The chain uses TRBV6-4 and TRBJ1-1; D is perhaps TRBD1 (6 bases). The CDR3 extends over 14 amino acids. Per germline, CDR1 MRHNA and CDR2 SNTAGT. Trimming took 4 bases from V and 1 from J, leaving 10 bases between them. In nucleotides, the CDR3 is TGTGCCAGCAGTGCGGACAGCGCGAACACTGAAGCTTTCTTT. Its protein is CASSADSANTEAFF.

There are many counts of this clone. The chain joins TRBV2 to TRBJ2-7; TRBD1 matches at 9 bases. The CDR3 consists of 13 residues. The V gene's germline CDR1 is SNHLY and CDR2 FYNNEI. The V and J ends lost 6 bases and 2 bases, in that order; junction bases with no gene match: 2. The CDR3 reads CASRQGAPYEQYF. The CDR3 nucleotides read TGTGCCAGCAGACAGGGGGCGCCCTACGAGCAGTACTTC. Full variable domain (missing parts from reference TRBV2 and TRBJ2-7): EPEVTQTPSHQVTQMGQEVILRCVPISNHLYFYWYRQILGQKVEFLVSFYNNEISEKSEIFDDQFSVERPDGSNFTLKIRSTKLEDSAMYFCASRQGAPYEQYFGPGTRLTVT.

The rearrangement uses TRBV7-8 and TRBJ2-3; no clear D gene. Germline CDR1 SGHVS, CDR2 FQNEAQ. Trimming took 0 bases from V and 2 from J, leaving 6 bases between them. The CDR3 loop spans 14 amino acids. In DNA, the CDR3 is TGTGCCAGCAGCTTAGCTGACTTCACAGATACGCAGTATTTT. Its protein is CASSLADFTDTQYF.

The chain carries TRBV9 and TRBJ2-5, with 8 bases matching TRBD1. Per the germline V gene, CDR1 is SGDLS and CDR2 is YYNGEE. The CDR3 spans 16 residues. V gave up 0 bases and J gave up 1 base; unmatched junction bases: 5. CDR3: CASSVDGQGFQETQYF. The CDR3 DNA sequence: TGTGCCAGCAGCGTAGACGGACAGGGCTTCCAAGAGACCCAGTACTTC.

This chain uses TRBV27 with TRBJ2-3, with TRBD2 matching over 12 bases. The CDR3 has 16 amino acids. V trimming: 2 bases; J trimming: 0 bases; junction bases outside the gene matches: 0. Per the germline V gene, CDR1 is MNHEY and CDR2 is SMNVEV (reference sequence). The CDR3 nucleotides are TGTGCCAGCAGTTTACTAGCGGGGGGGAGCACAGATACGCAGTATTTT. Translated: CASSLLAGGSTDTQYF.

The chain uses TRBV19 and TRBJ2-7, with 7 positions matching TRBD1. CDR3 size: 15 residues. CDR1 is LNHDA, CDR2 SQIVND, per germline (reference sequence). Trimming took 0 bases from V and 2 from J; bases not matched to a gene: 4. The CDR3 DNA reads TGTGCCAGTAGTATAGATGGTGGGACAGCCTACGAGCAGTACTTC. It specifies CASSIDGGTAYEQYF.

The J gene is TRBJ2-5, the V gene TRBV7-8, with D tentatively TRBD1 (5 bases). The CDR3 runs 14 residues. Germline loops: CDR1 SGHVS, CDR2 FQNEAQ. Trimming removed 2 bases at V and 2 bases at J, with 9 bases between. CDR3 loop: CASSLHAGQETQYF. CDR3 in DNA: TGTGCCAGCAGCTTACACGCAGGGCAAGAGACCCAGTACTTC.

This clone was seen just once. This sequence joins TRBV5-4 and TRBJ1-2; unclear D gene. Germline V gene lookup returns CDR1 SGHNT and CDR2 YYREEE (reference sequence). The CDR3 length is 13 residues. Deletions cut 0 bases from V and 6 bases from J, with 9 bases between. The CDR3 here is CASSLEGFDGYTF. The DNA of the CDR3 is TGTGCCAGCAGCTTGGAAGGGTTCGATGGCTACACCTTC.

This clone appeared a few times. The J gene is TRBJ2-7, the V gene TRBV29-1, with D tentatively TRBD1 or TRBD2 (5 bases each). This CDR3 is 13 amino acids long. Per germline, CDR1 SQVTM and CDR2 ANQGSEA. V lost 4 bases, J lost 1 base, and 11 bases lay in between. In DNA, the CDR3 is TGCAGCGTTGGGGGACGGACGTCCTACGAGCAGTACTTC. This sequence encodes CSVGGRTSYEQYF.

This clone has only a few counts. This chain links TRBV5-6 with TRBJ1-1, with TRBD1 as a possible D gene (5 bases). With 1 base removed from V and 6 bases from J, the gap between germline ends came to 13 bases. The germline V gene has CDR1 SGHDT and CDR2 YYEEEE. CDR3 size: 14 residues. The CDR3 nucleotides read TGTGCCAGCAGCTTGCCCTCGGGAGGGGCTGAAGCTTTCTTT. The encoded protein is CASSLPSGGAEAFF.

This clone was seen just once. This chain links TRBV5-1 with TRBJ2-7, with 7 bases aligning to TRBD1. The CDR3 runs to 13 residues. Germline values: CDR1 SGHRS, CDR2 YFSETQ. Trimming removed 4 bases from V and 3 bases from J; junction bases left unmatched: 4. CDR3 bases: TGCGCCAGCAGCCCCCAGGGGGACTACGAGCAGTACTTC. It is translated as CASSPQGDYEQYF.

The chain couples TRBV6-5 to TRBJ1-2; no reliable D call. The germline V gene has CDR1 MNHEY and CDR2 SVGAGI. This CDR3 is 14 amino acids long. V lost 2 bases and J lost 3, with 10 bases in between. CDR3: CASSYAEQYYGYTF. The CDR3 DNA reads TGTGCCAGCAGTTACGCTGAACAGTACTATGGCTACACCTTC.

The rearrangement uses TRBV21-1 and TRBJ2-7; the table's D call, TRBD2, was not checked against the DNA. TRBV21-1 is a recognized pseudogene. There are 12 residues in the CDR3. The CDR3 here is CASSSDWYEQYF. The DNA for the CDR3 is TGTGCCAGCAGCAGTGACTGGTACGAGCAGTACTTC.

This clone came up once. The rearrangement links TRBV7-9 to TRBJ1-2, with TRBD1 matching 8 bases. The CDR3 contains 15 residues. Germline V gives CDR1 SEHNR, CDR2 FQNEAQ (reference sequence). V dropped 3 bases and J dropped 8; count of bases not matched to a gene: 11. This CDR3 reads CASSLLQGEVRGYTF. For the CDR3, the DNA is TGTGCCAGCAGCTTGTTACAGGGGGAAGTTAGAGGCTACACCTTC.

CDR3 sequence reads: CASSSPGIGTEAFF. The CDR3 coding sequence is TGTGCCAGCAGCTCGCCAGGGATCGGCACTGAAGCTTTCTTT. The chain carries TRBV28 and TRBJ1-1; D perhaps matches TRBD1 (5 bases). The V gene's germline CDR1 is MDHEN and CDR2 SYDVKM. The CDR3 sequence is 14 residues long. Trimming removed 6 bases from V and 4 bases from J, with 15 bases in between.

V is TRBV6-5 and J is TRBJ2-7; 10 nucleotides match TRBD2. Unmatched junction bases numbered 7, after V lost 2 bases and J lost 3 bases. The germline V gene encodes CDR1 MNHEY and CDR2 SVGAGI. This CDR3 spans 16 amino acids. The CDR3 loop reads CASSYVPSGSVYEQYF. In nucleotides, the CDR3 is TGTGCCAGCAGTTACGTGCCTAGCGGGAGTGTCTACGAGCAGTACTTC.

V is TRBV11-2 and J is TRBJ1-2; D might be TRBD1 (6 bases). The CDR3 extends over 15 amino acids. Germline CDR1 SGHAT, CDR2 FQNNGV. Trimming left V 0 bases short and J 7 bases short, with 15 bases between. CDR3 nucleotide sequence: TGTGCCAGCAGCTTAGATCCGGGGGCGTACGGTGGCTACACCTTC. Residues: CASSLDPGAYGGYTF.

J is TRBJ2-1 and V is TRBV5-1; D not certain. V was shortened by 0 bases and J by 8 bases, with 12 bases between the two germline ends. Germline loops: CDR1 SGHRS, CDR2 YFSETQ. The CDR3 totals 14 residues. The CDR3 sequence: CASSLEQPRDEQFF. DNA of the CDR3: TGCGCCAGCAGCTTGGAACAGCCTAGGGATGAGCAGTTCTTC.